The rows below give T cell receptor beta chains drawn from one sample of a study of CD8 T cells in ankylosing spondylitis. TCRdb re-called the 5' RACE reads through MiXCR, storing one row per CDR3 protein. The profile covers hundreds of thousands of distinct CDR3 sequences, with 8.6% appearing a single time and under 7.5% taken by the ten largest. Sequences were obtained from blood, either unsorted or a sorted T cell fraction (not recorded which). Receptors were obtained from a male donor with ankylosing spondylitis or in good health (not recorded which). Both conserved end residues are part of each CDR3. A D gene is named only where the DNA matches it firmly. Some rows have no size entry. The others give once, few or many, or a class for an expanded clone.

size | D | J | V | DNA | CDR3
- | TRBD1 | TRBJ2-7 | TRBV10-2 | TGCGCCAGCAGTGCGTCGGGACAGGCAGCCTACGAGCAGTACTTC | CASSASGQAAYEQYF
- | - | TRBJ2-2 | TRBV12-3/TRBV12-4 | TGTGCCAGCAGTTTTGGCAGGGGCGCAGGGAACACCGGGGAGCTGTTTTTT | CASSFGRGAGNTGELFF
many | TRBD1 | TRBJ2-5 | TRBV20-1 | TGCAGTGCTAGCCGGGACAGTCAAGAGACCCAGTACTTC | CSASRDSQETQYF
few | TRBD1 | TRBJ1-2 | TRBV20-1 | TGCAGTGCTATCTCCGGGACAGGGCAAGGCTACACCTTC | CSAISGTGQGYTF
- | TRBD2 | TRBJ2-1 | TRBV5-5 | TGTGCCAGCAGACCCCCTAGCGGGGACTCCTACAATGAGCAGTTCTTC | CASRPPSGDSYNEQFF
many | - | TRBJ1-1 | TRBV6-2/TRBV6-3 | TGTGCCAGCAGTTTCTACAGCTACACTGAAGCTTTCTTT | CASSFYSYTEAFF
many | - | TRBJ2-5 | TRBV3-1 | TGTGCCAGCAGCCAAACAACGACCCAGTACTTC | CASSQTTTQYF
many | - | TRBJ2-7 | TRBV5-1 | TGCGCCAGCAGCTTGGGACGGGGCTTTGCGTACGAGCAGTACTTC | CASSLGRGFAYEQYF
few | TRBD1 | TRBJ1-5 | TRBV30 | TGTGCCTGGAGTCTGGGACAGCTTAATCAGCCCCAGCATTTT | CAWSLGQLNQPQHF
many | - | TRBJ1-1 | TRBV7-9 | TGTGCCAGCAGCCCCGACAGAGCATCTGAAGCTTTCTTT | CASSPDRASEAFF
- | TRBD1 | TRBJ1-6 | TRBV7-2 | TGTGCCAGCAGAGATCCGGGACAGGGGTCACCCCTCCACTTT | CASRDPGQGSPLHF
- | - | TRBJ1-1 | TRBV7-2 | TGTGCCAGCAGCTCAACCGGGACCGTCTCAAAGGTCGCTTTCTTT | CASSSTGTVSKVAFF
many | TRBD2 | TRBJ2-2 | TRBV4-3 | TGCGCCAGCAAGGCTAGCGGGAGCGCCGGGGAGCTGTTTTTT | CASKASGSAGELFF
many | - | TRBJ1-2 | TRBV7-2 | TGTGCCAGCAGCTTAACTGGCAGCACATATGGCTACACCTTC | CASSLTGSTYGYTF
- | TRBD1 | TRBJ2-6 | TRBV6-1 | TGTGCCTCCGGACAGGCCTCTGGGGCCAACGTCCTGACTTTC | CASGQASGANVLTF
many | - | TRBJ2-3 | TRBV9 | TGTGCCAGCAGCGTAGGGGTAGCGTACACAGATACGCAGTATTTT | CASSVGVAYTDTQYF
- | - | TRBJ1-2 | TRBV7-2 | TGTGCCACCTCGGCTAACTATGGCTACACCTTC | CATSANYGYTF
many | - | TRBJ2-1 | TRBV12-3/TRBV12-4 | TGTGCCAGCAGTCCTGATTCAAATGAGCAGTTCTTC | CASSPDSNEQFF
- | - | TRBJ2-3 | TRBV18 | TGTGCCAGCTCACCAATAAGCGGATCCCCAGATACGCAGTATTTT | CASSPISGSPDTQYF
- | - | TRBJ1-6 | TRBV3-1 | TGTGCCAGCAGCCAAGTATCCTCAGGCACCTATAATTCACCCCTCCACTTT | CASSQVSSGTYNSPLHF
many | - | TRBJ1-1 | TRBV6-4 | TGTGCCAGCAGTGGAAGGGAGGGCACTGAAGCTTTCTTT | CASSGREGTEAFF
many | - | TRBJ1-1 | TRBV5-1 | TGCGCCAGCAGCGGGGTGGGACACCACCTTACGGACACTGAAGCTTTCTTT | CASSGVGHHLTDTEAFF
- | - | TRBJ1-5 | TRBV3-1 | TGTGCCAGCAGCTCATCAGGGGTTCAGGGCAATCAGCCCCAGCATTTT | CASSSSGVQGNQPQHF